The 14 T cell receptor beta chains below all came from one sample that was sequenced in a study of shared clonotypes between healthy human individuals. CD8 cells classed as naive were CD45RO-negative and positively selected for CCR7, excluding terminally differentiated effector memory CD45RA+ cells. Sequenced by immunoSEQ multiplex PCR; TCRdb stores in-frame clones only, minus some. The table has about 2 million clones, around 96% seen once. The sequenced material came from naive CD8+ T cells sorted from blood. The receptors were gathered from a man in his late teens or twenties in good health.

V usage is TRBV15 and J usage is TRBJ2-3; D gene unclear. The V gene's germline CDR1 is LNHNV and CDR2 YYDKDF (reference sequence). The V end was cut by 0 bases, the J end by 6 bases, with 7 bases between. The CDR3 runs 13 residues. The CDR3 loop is CATSRDLPDTQYF. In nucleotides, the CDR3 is TGTGCCACCAGCAGAGATCTACCGGATACGCAGTATTTT. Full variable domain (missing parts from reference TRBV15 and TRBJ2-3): DAMVIQNPRYQVTQFGKPVTLSCSQTLNHNVMYWYQQKSSQAPKLLFHYYDKDFNNEADTPDNFQSRRPNTSFCFLDIRSPGLGDTAMYLCATSRDLPDTQYFGPGTRLTVL.

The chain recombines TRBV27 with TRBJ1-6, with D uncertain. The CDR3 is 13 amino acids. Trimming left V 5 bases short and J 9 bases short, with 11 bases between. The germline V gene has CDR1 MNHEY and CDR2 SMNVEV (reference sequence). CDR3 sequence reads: CASSTLGSSPLHF. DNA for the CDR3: TGTGCCAGCAGTACTCTAGGGAGTTCACCCCTCCACTTT.

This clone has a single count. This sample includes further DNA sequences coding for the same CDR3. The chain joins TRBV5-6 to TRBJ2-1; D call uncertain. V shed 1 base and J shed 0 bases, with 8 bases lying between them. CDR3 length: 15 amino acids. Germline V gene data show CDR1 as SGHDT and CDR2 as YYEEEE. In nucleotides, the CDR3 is TGTGCCAGCAGCTTGTCGGGTAGCTCCTACAATGAGCAGTTCTTC. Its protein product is CASSLSGSSYNEQFF.

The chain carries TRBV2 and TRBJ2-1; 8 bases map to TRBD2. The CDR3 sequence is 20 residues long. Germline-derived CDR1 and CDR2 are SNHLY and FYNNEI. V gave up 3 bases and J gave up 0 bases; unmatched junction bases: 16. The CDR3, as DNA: TGTGCCAGCAGTGAGGGGTTGGGACTAGGGACGTTCAGCTCCTACAATGAGCAGTTCTTC. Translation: CASSEGLGLGTFSSYNEQFF.

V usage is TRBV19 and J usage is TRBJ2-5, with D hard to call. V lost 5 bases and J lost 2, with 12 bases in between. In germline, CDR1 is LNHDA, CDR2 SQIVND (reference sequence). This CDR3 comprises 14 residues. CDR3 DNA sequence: TGTGCCAGTAGTGTTCATACTTTGCAAGAGACCCAGTACTTC. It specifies CASSVHTLQETQYF.

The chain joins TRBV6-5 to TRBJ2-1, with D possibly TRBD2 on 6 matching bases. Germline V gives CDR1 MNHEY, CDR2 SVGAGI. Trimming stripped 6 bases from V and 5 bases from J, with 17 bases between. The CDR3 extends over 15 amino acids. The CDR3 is CASRPFRELNNEQFF. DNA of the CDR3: TGTGCCAGCAGACCCTTCCGGGAGCTCAACAATGAGCAGTTCTTC.

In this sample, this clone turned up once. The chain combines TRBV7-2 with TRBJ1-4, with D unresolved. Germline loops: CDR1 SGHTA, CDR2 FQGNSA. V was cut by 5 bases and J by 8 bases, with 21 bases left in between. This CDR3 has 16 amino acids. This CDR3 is CASSRPKEGANEKLFF. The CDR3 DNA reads TGTGCCAGCAGCCGCCCCAAGGAGGGTGCGAACGAAAAACTGTTTTTT.

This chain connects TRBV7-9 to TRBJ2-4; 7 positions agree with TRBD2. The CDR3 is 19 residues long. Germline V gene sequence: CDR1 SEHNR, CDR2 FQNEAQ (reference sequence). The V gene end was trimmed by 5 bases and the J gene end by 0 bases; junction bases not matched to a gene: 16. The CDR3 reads CASSGTETSAPLAKNIQYF. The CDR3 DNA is TGTGCCAGCAGCGGTACGGAAACTAGCGCCCCACTAGCCAAAAACATTCAGTACTTC.

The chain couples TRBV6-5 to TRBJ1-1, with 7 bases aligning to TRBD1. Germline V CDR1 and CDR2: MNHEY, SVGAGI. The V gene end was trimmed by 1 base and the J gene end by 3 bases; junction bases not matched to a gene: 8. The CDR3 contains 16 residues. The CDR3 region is CASSYLQQGPDTEAFF. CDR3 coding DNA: TGTGCCAGCAGTTACTTACAACAGGGGCCGGACACTGAAGCTTTCTTT.

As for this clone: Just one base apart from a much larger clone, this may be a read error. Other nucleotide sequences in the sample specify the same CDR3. CDR3: CASSLRDTEAFF. DNA of the CDR3: TGTGCCAGCAGCTTGAGGGACACTGAAGCTTTCTTT. The chain recombines TRBV5-6 with TRBJ1-1; the D is unclear. The CDR3 has 12 residues. V was cut by 1 base and J by 3 bases, with 4 bases left in between. Germline CDR1 SGHDT, CDR2 YYEEEE.

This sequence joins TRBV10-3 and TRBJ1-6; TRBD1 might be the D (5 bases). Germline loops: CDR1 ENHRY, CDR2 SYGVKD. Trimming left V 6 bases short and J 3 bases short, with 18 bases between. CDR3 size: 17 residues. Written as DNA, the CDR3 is TGTGCCATCAGCGCTCCCGGGACTGACTACTATAATTCACCCCTCCACTTT. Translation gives CAISAPGTDYYNSPLHF.

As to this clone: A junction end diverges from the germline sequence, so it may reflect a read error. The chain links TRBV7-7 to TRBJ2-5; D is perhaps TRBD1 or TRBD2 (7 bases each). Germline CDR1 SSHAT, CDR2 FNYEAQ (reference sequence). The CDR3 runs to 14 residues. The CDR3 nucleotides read TGTGCTAGCAGCTTGGGAGGGGGCGTAGAGACCCAGTACTTC. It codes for CASSLGGGVETQYF.

CDR3 in DNA: TGCGCCAGCAGCCATGAACCCGGCGGGGGGCTGAGGGCATATGGCTACACCTTC. This gives the protein CASSHEPGGGLRAYGYTF. V and J are TRBV4-1 and TRBJ1-2, with a possible D match to TRBD1 (6 bases). V lost 3 bases and J lost 5, with 25 bases in between. Germline V gene sequence: CDR1 MGHRA, CDR2 YSYEKL. There are 18 residues in the CDR3.

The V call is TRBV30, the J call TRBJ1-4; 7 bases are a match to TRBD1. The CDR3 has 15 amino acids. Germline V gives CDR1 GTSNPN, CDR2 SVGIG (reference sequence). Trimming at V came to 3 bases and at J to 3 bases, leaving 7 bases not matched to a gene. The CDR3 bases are TGTGCCTGGAGGTACGAAGGGGGCCCTAATGAAAAACTGTTTTTT. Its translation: CAWRYEGGPNEKLFF.